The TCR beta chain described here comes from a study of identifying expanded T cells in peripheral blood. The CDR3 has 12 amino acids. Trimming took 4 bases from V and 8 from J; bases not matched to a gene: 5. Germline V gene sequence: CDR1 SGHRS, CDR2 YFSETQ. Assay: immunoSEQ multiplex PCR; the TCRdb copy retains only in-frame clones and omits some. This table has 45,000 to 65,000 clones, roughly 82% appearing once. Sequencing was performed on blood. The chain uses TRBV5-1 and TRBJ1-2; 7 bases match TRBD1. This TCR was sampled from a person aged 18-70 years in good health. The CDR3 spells CASSPGTDGYTF. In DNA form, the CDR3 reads TGCGCCAGCAGCCCCGGGACAGACGGCTACACCTTC.